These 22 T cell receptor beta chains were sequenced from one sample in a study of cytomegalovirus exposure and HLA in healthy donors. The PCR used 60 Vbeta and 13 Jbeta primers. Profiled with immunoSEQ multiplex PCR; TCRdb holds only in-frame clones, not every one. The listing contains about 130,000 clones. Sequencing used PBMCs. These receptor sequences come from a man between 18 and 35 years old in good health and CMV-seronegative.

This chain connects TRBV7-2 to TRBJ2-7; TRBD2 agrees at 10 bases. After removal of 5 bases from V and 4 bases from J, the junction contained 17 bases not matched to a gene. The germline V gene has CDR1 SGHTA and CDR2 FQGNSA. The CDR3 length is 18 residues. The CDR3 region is CASSPVFGASGSGYEQYF. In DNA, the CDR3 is TGTGCCAGCAGCCCCGTCTTTGGGGCTAGCGGGAGTGGTTACGAGCAGTACTTC.

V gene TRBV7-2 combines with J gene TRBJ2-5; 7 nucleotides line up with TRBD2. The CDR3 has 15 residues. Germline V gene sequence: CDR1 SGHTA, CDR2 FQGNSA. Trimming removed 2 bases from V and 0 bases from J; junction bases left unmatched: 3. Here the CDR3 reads CASSLTGGHQETQYF. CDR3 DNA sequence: TGTGCCAGCAGCTTAACGGGGGGTCACCAAGAGACCCAGTACTTC.

For the CDR3, the DNA is TGTGCCAGCAGTTTACCAGGGCTTGGGGCCAACGTCCTGACTTTC. Protein: CASSLPGLGANVLTF. The chain couples TRBV28 to TRBJ2-6; D might be TRBD1 (5 bases). The CDR3 runs 15 residues. Germline CDR1 reads MDHEN; CDR2 reads SYDVKM. V was cut by 2 bases and J by 3 bases, with 8 bases left in between.

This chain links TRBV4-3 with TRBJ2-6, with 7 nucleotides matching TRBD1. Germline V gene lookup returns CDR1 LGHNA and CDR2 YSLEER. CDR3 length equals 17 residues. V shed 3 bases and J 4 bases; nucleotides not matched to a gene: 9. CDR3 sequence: CASSQGDSPLGANVLTF. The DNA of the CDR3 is TGCGCCAGCAGCCAGGGGGACAGCCCCTTGGGGGCCAACGTCCTGACTTTC.

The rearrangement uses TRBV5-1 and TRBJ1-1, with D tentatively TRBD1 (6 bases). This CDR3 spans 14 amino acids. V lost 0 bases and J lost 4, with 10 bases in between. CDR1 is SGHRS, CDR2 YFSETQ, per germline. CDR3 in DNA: TGCGCCAGCAGCTTGGCCGGGGGGGCCACTGAAGCTTTCTTT. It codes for CASSLAGGATEAFF. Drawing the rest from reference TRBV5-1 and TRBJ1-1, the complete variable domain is KAGVTQTPRYLIKTRGQQVTLSCSPISGHRSVSWYQQTPGQGLQFLFEYFSETQRNKGNFPGRFSGRQFSNSRSEMNVSTLELGDSALYLCASSLAGGATEAFFGQGTRLTVV.

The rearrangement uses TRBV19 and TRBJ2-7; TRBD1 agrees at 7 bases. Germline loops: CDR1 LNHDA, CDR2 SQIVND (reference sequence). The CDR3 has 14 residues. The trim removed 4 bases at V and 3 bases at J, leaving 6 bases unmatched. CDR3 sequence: CASSRQGKDYEQYF. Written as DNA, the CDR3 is TGTGCCAGTAGTAGACAGGGCAAGGACTACGAGCAGTACTTC.

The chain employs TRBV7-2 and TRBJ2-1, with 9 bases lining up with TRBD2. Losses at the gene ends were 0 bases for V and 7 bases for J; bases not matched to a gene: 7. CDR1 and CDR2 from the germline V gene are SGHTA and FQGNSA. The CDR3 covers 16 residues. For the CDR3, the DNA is TGTGCCAGCAGCTTAGCAGGAGCGGGGGGTAGTAATGAGCAGTTCTTC. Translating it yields CASSLAGAGGSNEQFF.

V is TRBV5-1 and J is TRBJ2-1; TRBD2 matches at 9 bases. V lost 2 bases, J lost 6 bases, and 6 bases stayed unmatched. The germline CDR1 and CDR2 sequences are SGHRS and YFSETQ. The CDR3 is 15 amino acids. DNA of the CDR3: TGCGCCAGCAGCTTTTTGGCGGGAGGGGGCAATGAGCAGTTCTTC. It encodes CASSFLAGGGNEQFF.

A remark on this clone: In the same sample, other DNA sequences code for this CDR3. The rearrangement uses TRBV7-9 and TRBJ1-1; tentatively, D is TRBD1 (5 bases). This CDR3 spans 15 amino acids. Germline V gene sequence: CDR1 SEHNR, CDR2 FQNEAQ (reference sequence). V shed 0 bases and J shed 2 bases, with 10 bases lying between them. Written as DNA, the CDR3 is TGTGCCAGCAGCTTAGCCGGGGCGGGAAACACTGAAGCTTTCTTT. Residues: CASSLAGAGNTEAFF.

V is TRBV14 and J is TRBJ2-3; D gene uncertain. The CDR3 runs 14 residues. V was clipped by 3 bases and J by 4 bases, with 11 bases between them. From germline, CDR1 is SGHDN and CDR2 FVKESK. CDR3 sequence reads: CASSHSGSADTQYF. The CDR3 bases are TGTGCCAGCAGCCACAGTGGCAGCGCAGATACGCAGTATTTT.

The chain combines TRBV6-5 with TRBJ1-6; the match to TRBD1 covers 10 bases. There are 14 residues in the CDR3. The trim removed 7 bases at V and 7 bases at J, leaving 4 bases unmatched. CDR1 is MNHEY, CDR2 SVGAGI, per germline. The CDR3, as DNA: TGTGCCAGCACCTCGGGACAGGGGAATTCACCCCTCCACTTT. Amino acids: CASTSGQGNSPLHF.

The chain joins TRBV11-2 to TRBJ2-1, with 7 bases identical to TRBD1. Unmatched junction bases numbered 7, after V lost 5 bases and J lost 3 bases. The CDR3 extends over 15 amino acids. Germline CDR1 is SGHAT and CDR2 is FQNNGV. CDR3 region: CASSLGQTDYNEQFF. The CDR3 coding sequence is TGTGCCAGCAGCCTGGGACAGACGGACTACAATGAGCAGTTCTTC.

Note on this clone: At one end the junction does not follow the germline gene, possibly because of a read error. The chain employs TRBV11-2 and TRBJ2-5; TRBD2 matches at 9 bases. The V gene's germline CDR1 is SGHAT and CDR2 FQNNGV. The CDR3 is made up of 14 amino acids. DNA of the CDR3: TGTGCCAGCACCTTATTAGCGGGGGTGGGGACCCAGTACTTC. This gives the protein CASTLLAGVGTQYF.

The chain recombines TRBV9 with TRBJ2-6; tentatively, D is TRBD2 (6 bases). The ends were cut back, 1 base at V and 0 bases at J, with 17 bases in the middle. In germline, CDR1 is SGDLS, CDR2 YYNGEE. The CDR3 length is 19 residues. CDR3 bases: TGTGCCAGCAGCGTACTTTCGGGAGAGGGGAGCTCTGGGGCCAACGTCCTGACTTTC. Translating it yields CASSVLSGEGSSGANVLTF.

CDR3 residues: CASSLVGGRLKTQYF. The CDR3 DNA reads as TGTGCCAGCAGCTTGGTAGGTGGAAGACTAAAGACCCAGTACTTC. The V gene is TRBV5-6, the J gene TRBJ2-5; TRBD2 might be the D (5 bases). The CDR3 has 15 amino acids. V lost 0 bases and J lost 6, with 15 bases in between. CDR1 SGHDT and CDR2 YYEEEE come from the germline V gene.

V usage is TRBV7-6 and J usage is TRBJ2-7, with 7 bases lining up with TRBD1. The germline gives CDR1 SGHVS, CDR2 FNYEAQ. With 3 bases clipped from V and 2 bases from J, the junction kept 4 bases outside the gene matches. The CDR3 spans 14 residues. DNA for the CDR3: TGTGCCAGCAGCTTCGGAACAGGGGCCTACGAGCAGTACTTC. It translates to CASSFGTGAYEQYF.

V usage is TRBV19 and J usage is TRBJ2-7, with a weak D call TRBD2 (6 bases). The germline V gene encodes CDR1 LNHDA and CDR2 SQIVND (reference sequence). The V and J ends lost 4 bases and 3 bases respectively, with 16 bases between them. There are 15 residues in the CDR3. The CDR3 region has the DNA TGTGCCAGTAGTACCGGGGGTCTCCTTAACTACGAGCAGTACTTC. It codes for CASSTGGLLNYEQYF.

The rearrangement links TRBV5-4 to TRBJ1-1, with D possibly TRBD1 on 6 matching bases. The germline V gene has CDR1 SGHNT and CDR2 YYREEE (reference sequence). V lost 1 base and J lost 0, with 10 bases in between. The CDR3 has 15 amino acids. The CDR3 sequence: CASSLQGRVNTEAFF. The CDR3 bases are TGTGCCAGCAGCTTGCAGGGGCGGGTGAACACTGAAGCTTTCTTT.

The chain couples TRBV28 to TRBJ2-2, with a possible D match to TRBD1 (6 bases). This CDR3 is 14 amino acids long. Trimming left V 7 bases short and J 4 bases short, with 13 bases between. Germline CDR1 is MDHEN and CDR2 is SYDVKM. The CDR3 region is CASKRGTFTGELFF. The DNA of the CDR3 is TGTGCCAGCAAGAGGGGGACATTCACCGGGGAGCTGTTTTTT.

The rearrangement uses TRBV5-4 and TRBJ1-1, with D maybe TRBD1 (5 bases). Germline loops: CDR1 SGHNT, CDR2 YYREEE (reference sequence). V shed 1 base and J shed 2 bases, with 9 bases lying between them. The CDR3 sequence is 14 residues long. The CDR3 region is CASSLLDTNTEAFF. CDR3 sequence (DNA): TGTGCCAGCAGCTTGTTGGACACTAACACTGAAGCTTTCTTT.

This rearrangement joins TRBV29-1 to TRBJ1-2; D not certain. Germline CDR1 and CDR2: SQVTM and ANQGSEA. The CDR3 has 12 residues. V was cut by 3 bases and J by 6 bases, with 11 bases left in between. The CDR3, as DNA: TGCAGCGTTGAGAGTGGCGAGGATGGCTACACCTTC. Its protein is CSVESGEDGYTF. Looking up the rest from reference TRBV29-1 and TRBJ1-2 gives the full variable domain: SAVISQKPSRDICQRGTSLTIQCQVDSQVTMMFWYRQQPGQSLTLIATANQGSEATYESGFVIDKFPISRPNLTFSTLTVSNMSPEDSSIYLCSVESGEDGYTFGSGTRLTVV.

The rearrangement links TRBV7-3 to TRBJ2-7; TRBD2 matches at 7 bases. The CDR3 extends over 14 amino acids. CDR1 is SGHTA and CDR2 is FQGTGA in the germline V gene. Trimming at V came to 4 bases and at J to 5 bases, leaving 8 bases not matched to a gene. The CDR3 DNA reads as TGTGCCAGCAGCTCCACTCGCGCGGGGGACGAGCAGTACTTC. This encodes CASSSTRAGDEQYF.